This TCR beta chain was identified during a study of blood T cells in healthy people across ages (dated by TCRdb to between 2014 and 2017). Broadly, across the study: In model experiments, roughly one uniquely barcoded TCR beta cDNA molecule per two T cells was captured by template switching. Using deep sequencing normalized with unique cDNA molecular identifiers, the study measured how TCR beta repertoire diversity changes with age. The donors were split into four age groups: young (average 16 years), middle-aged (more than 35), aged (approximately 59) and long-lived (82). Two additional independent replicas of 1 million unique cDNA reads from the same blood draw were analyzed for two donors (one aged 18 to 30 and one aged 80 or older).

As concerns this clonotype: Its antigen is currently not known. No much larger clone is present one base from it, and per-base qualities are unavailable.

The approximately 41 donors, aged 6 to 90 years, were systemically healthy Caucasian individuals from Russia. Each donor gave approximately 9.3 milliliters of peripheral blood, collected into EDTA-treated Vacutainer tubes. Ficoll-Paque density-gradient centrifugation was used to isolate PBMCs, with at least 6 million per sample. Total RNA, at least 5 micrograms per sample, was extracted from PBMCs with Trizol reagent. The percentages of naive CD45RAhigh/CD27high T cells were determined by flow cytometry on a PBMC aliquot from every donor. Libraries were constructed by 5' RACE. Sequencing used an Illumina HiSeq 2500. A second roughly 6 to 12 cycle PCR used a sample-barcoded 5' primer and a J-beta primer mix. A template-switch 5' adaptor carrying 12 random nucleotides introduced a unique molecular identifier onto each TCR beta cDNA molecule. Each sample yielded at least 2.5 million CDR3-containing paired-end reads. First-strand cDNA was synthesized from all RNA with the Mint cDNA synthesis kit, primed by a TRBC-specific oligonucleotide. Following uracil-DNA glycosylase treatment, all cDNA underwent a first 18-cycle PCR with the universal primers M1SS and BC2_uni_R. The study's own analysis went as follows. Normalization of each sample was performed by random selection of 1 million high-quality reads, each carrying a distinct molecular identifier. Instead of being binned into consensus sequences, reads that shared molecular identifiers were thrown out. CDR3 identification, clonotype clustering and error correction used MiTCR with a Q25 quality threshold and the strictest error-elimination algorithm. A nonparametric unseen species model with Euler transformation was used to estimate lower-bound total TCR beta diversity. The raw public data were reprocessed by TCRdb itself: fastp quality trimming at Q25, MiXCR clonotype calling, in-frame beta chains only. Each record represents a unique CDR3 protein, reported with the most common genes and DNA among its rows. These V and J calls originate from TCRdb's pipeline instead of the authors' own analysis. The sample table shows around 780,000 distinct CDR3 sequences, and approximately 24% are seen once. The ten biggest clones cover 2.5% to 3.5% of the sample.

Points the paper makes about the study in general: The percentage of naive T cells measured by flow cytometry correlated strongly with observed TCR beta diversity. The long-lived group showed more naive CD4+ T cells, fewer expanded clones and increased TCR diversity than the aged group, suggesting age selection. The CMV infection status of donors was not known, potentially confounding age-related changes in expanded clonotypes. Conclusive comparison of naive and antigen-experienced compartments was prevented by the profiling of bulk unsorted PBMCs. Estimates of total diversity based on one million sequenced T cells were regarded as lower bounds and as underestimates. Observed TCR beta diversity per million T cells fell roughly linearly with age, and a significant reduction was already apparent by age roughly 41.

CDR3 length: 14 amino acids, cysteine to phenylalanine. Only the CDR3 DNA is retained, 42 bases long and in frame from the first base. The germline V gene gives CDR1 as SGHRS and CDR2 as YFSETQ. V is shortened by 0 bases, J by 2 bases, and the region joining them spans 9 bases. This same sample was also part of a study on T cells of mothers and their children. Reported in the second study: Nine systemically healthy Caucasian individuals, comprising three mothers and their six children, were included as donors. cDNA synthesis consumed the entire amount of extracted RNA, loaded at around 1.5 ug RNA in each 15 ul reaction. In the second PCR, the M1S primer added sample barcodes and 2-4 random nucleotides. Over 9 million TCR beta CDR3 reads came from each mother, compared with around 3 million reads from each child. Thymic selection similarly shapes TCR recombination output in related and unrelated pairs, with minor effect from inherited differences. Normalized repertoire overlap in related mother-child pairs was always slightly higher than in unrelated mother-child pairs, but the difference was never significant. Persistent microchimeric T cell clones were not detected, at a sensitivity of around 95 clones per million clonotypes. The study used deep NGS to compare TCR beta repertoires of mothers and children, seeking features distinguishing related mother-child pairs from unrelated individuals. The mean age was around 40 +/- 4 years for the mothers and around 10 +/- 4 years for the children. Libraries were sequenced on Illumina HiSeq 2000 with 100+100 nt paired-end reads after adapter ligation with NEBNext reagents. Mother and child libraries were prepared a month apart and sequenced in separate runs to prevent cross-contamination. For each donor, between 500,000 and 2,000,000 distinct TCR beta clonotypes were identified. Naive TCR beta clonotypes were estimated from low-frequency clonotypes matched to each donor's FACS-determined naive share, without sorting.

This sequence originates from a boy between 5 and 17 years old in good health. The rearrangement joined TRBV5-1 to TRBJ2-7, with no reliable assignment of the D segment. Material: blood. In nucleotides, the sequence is TGCGCCAGCAGCTTGGACAGCTACCCCTACGAGCAGTACTTC. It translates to CASSLDSYPYEQYF.